Listed below are T cell receptor beta chains from one sample, sequenced in a study of CD8 T cells in ankylosing spondylitis. TCRdb re-called the 5' RACE reads through MiXCR, storing one row per CDR3 protein. Among under 300,000 distinct CDR3 sequences listed, approximately 11% were seen once. The sample consisted of blood, either unsorted or a sorted T cell fraction (not recorded which). These receptors were taken from a male donor with ankylosing spondylitis or in good health (not recorded which). The conserved cysteine and the conserved F or W are not part of the CDR3 here. A D gene is named only where the DNA matches it firmly.

cdr3_aa cdr3_length d_call v_call
ASSPGQGAFEQF 12 TRBD1 TRBV4-1
ASSPSPVGTEAF 12 NA TRBV18
ASRDLNVLQETQY 13 NA TRBV2
ASSEPGQEYTEAF 13 NA TRBV7-2
ASSLEPGRGYEQY 13 NA TRBV12-3/TRBV12-4
ASGQPLGNTGELF 13 NA TRBV28
ASSSLQGADGELF 13 TRBD1 TRBV7-3
ASSLGHGELF 10 NA TRBV5-1
SAHTVYHGHT 10 NA TRBV20-1
ASSRPIGELF 10 NA TRBV25-1
ASSVDHDTEAF 11 NA TRBV9
SAKVVEGASSPLH 13 TRBD1 TRBV20-1
ASGQGQPQH 9 NA TRBV6-2/TRBV6-3
SARGPRRGDTQY 12 NA TRBV20-1
ATSTGTQGVTDTQY 14 NA TRBV15
ASCASSFSGELF 12 NA TRBV7-6
ASRQTDVQNEQY 12 NA TRBV6-1
ASSFLTGGETQY 12 TRBD1 TRBV12-3/TRBV12-4
ASSQDETSYEQY 12 NA TRBV14
ASSVLRETQY 10 NA TRBV7-2
ASSLATNTEAF 11 NA TRBV12-3/TRBV12-4
ASSLAYSGDSYNEQF 15 TRBD2 TRBV12-3/TRBV12-4
ASSLGRDLAKNIQY 14 NA TRBV7-2
ASSIARVNEQF 11 NA TRBV19
ASSKDRGTGELF 12 NA TRBV11-1
SAQRGDISSYNSPLH 15 NA TRBV20-1
ASSNRPSYNEQF 12 NA TRBV19
SVGDTLNTEAF 11 NA TRBV29-1
SATQGQGIYEQY 12 TRBD1 TRBV20-1
ASSLAGFKNTEAF 13 NA TRBV7-9
ATSRMTGIGTDTQY 14 TRBD1 TRBV15
ASSFFSGERQETQY 14 TRBD2 TRBV5-1
ASSTRWTGETGQF 13 TRBD1 TRBV5-1